Here is one T cell receptor beta chain with its context. Method: immunoSEQ multiplex PCR; TCRdb's copy keeps in-frame clones and lacks some. The sample carries 200,000 to 300,000 clones, around 89% recorded once. These data come from a study of blood T cell repertoires in COVID-19. Looking at the study overall: Acute-phase and convalescent COVID-19 samples originated in the United States, Italy and Spain.

This CDR3 comprises 17 residues. Germline values: CDR1 ENHRY, CDR2 SYGVKD. V lost 6 bases and J 0 bases, leaving 15 bases between the germline ends. J is TRBJ1-6 and V is TRBV10-3; D not certain. Material: peripheral blood. The receptor comes from a man in his fifties or sixties who had recovered from COVID-19. The CDR3 nucleotides are TGTGCCATCAGGGAGAGCCCCCTAAGCTCCTATAATTCACCCCTCCACTTT. Translation gives CAIRESPLSSYNSPLHF.